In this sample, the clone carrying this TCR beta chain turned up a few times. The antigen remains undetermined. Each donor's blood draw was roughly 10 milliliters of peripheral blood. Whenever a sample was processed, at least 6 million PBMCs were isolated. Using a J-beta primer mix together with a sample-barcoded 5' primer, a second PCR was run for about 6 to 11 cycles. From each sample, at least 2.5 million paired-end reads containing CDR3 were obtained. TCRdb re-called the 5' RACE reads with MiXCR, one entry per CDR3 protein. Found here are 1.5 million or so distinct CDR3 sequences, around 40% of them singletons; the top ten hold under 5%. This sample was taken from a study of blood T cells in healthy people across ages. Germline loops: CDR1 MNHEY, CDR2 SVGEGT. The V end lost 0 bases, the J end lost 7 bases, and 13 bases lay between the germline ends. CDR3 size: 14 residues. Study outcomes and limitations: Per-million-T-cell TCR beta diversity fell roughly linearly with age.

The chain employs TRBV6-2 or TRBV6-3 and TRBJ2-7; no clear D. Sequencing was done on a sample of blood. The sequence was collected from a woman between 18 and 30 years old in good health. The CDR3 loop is CASSYSRHSGEQYF. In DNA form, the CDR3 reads TGTGCCAGCAGTTACTCGCGTCACTCGGGTGAGCAGTACTTC.